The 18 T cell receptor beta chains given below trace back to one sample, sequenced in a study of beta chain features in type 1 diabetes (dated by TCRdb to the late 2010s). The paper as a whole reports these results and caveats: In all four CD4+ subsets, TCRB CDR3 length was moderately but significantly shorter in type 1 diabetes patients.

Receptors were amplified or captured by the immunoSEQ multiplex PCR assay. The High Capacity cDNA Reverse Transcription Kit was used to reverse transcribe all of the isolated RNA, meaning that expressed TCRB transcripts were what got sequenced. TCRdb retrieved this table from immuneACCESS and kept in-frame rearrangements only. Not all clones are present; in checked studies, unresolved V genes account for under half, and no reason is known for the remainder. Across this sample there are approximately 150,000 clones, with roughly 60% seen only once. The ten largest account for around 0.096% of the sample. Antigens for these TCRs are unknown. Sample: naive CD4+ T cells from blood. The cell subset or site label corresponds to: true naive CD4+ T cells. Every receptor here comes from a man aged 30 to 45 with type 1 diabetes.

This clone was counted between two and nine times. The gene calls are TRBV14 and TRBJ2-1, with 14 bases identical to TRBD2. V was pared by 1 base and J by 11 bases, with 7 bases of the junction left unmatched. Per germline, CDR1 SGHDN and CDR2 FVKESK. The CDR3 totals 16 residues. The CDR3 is CASSQGSGTSGGKQFF. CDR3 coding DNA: TGTGCCAGCAGCCAAGGATCCGGGACTAGCGGGGGTAAGCAGTTCTTC.

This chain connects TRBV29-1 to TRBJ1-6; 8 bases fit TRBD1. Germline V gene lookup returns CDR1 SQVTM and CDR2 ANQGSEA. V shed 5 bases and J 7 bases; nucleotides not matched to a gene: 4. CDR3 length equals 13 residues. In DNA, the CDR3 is TGCAGCGTTCGCCAGGGGGCGAATTCACCCCTCCACTTT. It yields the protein CSVRQGANSPLHF.

The CDR3 bases are TGTGCCAGCAGCGTGGGACAGCAAAATGAAAAACTGTTTTTT. It codes for CASSVGQQNEKLFF. The chain is built from TRBV9 and TRBJ1-4; the match to TRBD1 covers 7 bases. V lost 2 bases to trimming and J lost 5 bases; unmatched junction nucleotides: 3. Germline V CDR1 and CDR2: SGDLS, YYNGEE. The CDR3 spans 14 residues.

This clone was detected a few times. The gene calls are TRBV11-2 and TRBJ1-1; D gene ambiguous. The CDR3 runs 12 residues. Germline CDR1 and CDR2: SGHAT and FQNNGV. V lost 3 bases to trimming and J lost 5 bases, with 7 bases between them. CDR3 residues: CASSFLTTEAFF. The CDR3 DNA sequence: TGTGCCAGCAGCTTTCTAACTACTGAAGCTTTCTTT.

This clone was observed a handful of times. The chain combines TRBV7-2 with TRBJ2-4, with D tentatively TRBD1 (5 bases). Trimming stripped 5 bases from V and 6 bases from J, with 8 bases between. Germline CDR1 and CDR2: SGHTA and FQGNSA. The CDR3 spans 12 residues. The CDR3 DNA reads TGTGCCAGCAGCCGACAGATAAACATTCAGTACTTC. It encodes CASSRQINIQYF.

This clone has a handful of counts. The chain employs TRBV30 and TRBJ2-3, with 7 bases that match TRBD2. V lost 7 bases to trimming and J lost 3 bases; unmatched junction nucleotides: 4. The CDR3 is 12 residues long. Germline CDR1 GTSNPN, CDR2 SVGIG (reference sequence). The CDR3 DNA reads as TGTGCCTATTTGGGGGGGACAGATACGCAGTATTTT. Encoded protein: CAYLGGTDTQYF.

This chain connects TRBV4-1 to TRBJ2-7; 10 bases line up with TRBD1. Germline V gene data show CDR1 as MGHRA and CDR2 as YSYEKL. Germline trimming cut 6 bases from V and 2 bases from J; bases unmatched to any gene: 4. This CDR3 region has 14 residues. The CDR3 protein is CASSFDRGPYEQYF. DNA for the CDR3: TGCGCCAGCAGTTTCGACAGGGGGCCCTACGAGCAGTACTTC.

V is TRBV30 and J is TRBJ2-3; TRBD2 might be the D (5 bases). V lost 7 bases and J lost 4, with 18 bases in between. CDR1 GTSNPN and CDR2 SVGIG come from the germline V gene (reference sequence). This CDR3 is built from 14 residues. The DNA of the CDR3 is TGTGCCTCTACGGGCACCGGAGGAGCAGATACGCAGTATTTT. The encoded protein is CASTGTGGADTQYF.

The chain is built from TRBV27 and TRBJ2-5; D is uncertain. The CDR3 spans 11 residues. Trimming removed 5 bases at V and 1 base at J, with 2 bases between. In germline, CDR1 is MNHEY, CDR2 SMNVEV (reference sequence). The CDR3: CASSAQETQYF. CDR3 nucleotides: TGTGCCAGCAGTGCCCAAGAGACCCAGTACTTC.

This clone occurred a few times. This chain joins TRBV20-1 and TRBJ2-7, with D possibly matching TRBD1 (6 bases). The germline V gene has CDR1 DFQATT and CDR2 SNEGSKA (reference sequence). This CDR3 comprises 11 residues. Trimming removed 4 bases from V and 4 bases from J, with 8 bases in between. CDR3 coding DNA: TGCAGTGCTACCACAGGGTACGAGCAGTACTTC. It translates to CSATTGYEQYF.

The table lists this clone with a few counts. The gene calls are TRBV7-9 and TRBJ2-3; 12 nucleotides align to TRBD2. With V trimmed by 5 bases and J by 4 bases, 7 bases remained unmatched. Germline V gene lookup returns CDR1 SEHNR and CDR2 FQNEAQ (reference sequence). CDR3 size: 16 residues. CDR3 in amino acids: CASSPRLAGEADTQYF. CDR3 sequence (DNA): TGTGCCAGCAGCCCCCGACTAGCGGGGGAAGCAGATACGCAGTATTTT.

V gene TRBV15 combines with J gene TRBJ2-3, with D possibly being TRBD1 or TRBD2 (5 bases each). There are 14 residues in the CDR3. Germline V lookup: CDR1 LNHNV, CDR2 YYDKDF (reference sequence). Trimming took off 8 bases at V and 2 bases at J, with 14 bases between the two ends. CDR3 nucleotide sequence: TGTGCCACCGGGGCGAAGGGGACCACAGATACGCAGTATTTT. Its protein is CATGAKGTTDTQYF.

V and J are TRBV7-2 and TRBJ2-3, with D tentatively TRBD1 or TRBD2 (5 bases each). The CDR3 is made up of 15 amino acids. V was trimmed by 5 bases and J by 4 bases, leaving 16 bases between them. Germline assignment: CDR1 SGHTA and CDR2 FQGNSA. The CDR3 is CASSTGTVVADTQYF. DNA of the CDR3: TGTGCCAGCAGCACCGGGACGGTGGTGGCAGATACGCAGTATTTT.

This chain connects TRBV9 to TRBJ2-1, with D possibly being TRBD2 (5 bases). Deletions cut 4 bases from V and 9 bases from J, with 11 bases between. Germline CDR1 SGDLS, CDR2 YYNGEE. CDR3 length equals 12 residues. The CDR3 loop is CASSKLAGEQFF. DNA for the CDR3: TGTGCCAGCAGCAAACTGGCGGGTGAGCAGTTCTTC.

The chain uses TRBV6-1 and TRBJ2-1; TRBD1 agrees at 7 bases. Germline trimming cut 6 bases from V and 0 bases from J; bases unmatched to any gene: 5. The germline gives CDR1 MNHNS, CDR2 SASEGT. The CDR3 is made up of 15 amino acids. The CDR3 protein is CASRTGSSSYNEQFF. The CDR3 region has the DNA TGTGCCAGCAGGACAGGGTCCAGCTCCTACAATGAGCAGTTCTTC.

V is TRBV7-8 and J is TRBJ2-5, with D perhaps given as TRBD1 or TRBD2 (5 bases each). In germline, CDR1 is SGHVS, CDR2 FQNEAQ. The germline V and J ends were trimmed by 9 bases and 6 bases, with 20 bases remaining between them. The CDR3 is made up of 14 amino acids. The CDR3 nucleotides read TGTGCCAGTCTCCGGGACCTTTGGACAAAGACCCAGTACTTC. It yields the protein CASLRDLWTKTQYF.

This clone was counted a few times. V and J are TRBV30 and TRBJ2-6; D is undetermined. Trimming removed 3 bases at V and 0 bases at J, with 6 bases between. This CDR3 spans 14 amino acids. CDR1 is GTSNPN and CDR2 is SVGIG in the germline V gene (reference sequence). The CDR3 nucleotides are TGTGCCTGGAGCGGATTCTCTGGGGCCAACGTCCTGACTTTC. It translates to CAWSGFSGANVLTF.

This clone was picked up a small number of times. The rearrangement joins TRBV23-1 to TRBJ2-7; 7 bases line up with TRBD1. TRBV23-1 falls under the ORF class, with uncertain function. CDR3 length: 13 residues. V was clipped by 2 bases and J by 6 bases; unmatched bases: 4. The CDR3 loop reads CASSQDREGEQYF. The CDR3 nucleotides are TGCGCCAGCAGTCAAGACAGGGAAGGCGAGCAGTACTTC.